A selection of T cell receptor beta chains follows, all from one sample in a study of shared clonotypes between healthy human individuals. Some clones are missing from TCRdb's copy, which holds only in-frame ones; the method was immunoSEQ multiplex PCR. The sample comprises over a million clones, nearly 99% of which are singletons, and about 0.4% rests with the top ten. Sequencing used naive CD4+ T cells sorted from blood. The source is a man in his thirties or forties in good health. Both conserved end residues are part of each CDR3. Fields, in order: clone size, V gene, J gene, D gene, CDR3 DNA, CDR3 protein. The D gene is left open where the match is weak. Clone size appears in some rows only: once, few, many, or a class for an expanded clone.

.,TRBV28,TRBJ2-5,.,TGTGCCAGCAGTTTATCTCCAGGGCAAGAGACCCAGTACTTC,CASSLSPGQETQYF
.,TRBV11-2,TRBJ2-1,.,TGTGCCAGCAGCTTTAAAGCCACGATTTACTACAATGAGCAGTTCTTC,CASSFKATIYYNEQFF
.,TRBV5-4,TRBJ2-7,TRBD2,TGTGCCAGCAGCTCCGGGACTAGCGGGACCCTTTCCTACGAGCAGTACTTC,CASSSGTSGTLSYEQYF
.,TRBV5-1,TRBJ2-5,.,TGCGCCAGCAGTACAGGTGATGGGGCTGGAGAGACCCAGTACTTC,CASSTGDGAGETQYF
.,TRBV27,TRBJ2-2,TRBD1,TGTGCCAGCAGTCCCGGACAGGGGCGGACCGGGGAGCTGTTTTTT,CASSPGQGRTGELFF
.,TRBV6-1,TRBJ2-2,TRBD2,TGTGCCAGCAGTTTACTAGCGGTAAACACCGGGGAGCTGTTTTTT,CASSLLAVNTGELFF
.,TRBV27,TRBJ2-2,TRBD1,TGTGCCAGCAGACCGGGGACAGCGAACACCGGGGAGCTGTTTTTT,CASRPGTANTGELFF
.,TRBV4-1,TRBJ1-5,.,TGCGCCAGCAGCCTCTTTAGCAATCAGCCCCAGCATTTT,CASSLFSNQPQHF
.,TRBV4-3,TRBJ2-1,.,TGCGCCAGCAGCCAAATCAGAGGCAATGAGCAGTTCTTC,CASSQIRGNEQFF
.,TRBV7-6,TRBJ1-1,.,TGTGCCAGCAGCTTAGGGGTTGTAGGGGCGAACACTGAAGCTTTCTTT,CASSLGVVGANTEAFF
.,TRBV30,TRBJ2-7,.,TGTGCCTGGAGTTATAGGGACGAGCAGTACTTC,CAWSYRDEQYF
.,TRBV5-1,TRBJ2-7,.,TGCGCCAGCAGCTTGGTAGGCGACTCCTACGAGCAGTACTTC,CASSLVGDSYEQYF
.,TRBV11-2,TRBJ2-5,TRBD2,TGTGCCAGCAGCTTAAGGTTGGGACTAGCGGGAGGAGGAGAGACCCAGTACTTC,CASSLRLGLAGGGETQYF
.,TRBV7-2,TRBJ1-2,.,TGTGCCAGCAGCTGGGACGGGAACTATGGCTACACCTTC,CASSWDGNYGYTF
.,TRBV5-1,TRBJ1-5,TRBD1,TGCGCCAGCAGCCTCGGGACAGGGGCGAGCTATAGCAATCAGCCCCAGCATTTT,CASSLGTGASYSNQPQHF
.,TRBV18,TRBJ2-1,.,TGTGCCAGCTCACCTATGTCGAGCTCCTACAATGAGCAGTTCTTC,CASSPMSSSYNEQFF
.,TRBV5-1,TRBJ2-3,TRBD2,TGCGCCAGCAGCCTGGGACTAGCGGGGAGCACAGATACGCAGTATTTT,CASSLGLAGSTDTQYF
.,TRBV5-1,TRBJ2-4,TRBD1,TGCGCCAGCAGCTCCGGGACAGAGACAAACATTCAGTACTTC,CASSSGTETNIQYF
.,TRBV5-1,TRBJ2-3,.,TGCGCCAGCAGCTTGGACAGGGTGCGGAGTAGCACAGATACGCAGTATTTT,CASSLDRVRSSTDTQYF
.,TRBV18,TRBJ1-2,TRBD1,TGTGCCAGCTCACCTGCGACAGGGGAGGATGGCTACACCTTC,CASSPATGEDGYTF
.,TRBV19,TRBJ1-4,.,TGTGCCAGTAGTCTCGATCGTGCAACTAATGAAAAACTGTTTTTT,CASSLDRATNEKLFF
.,TRBV10-3,TRBJ2-7,.,TGTGCCATCAGTGATTCCAGGGGAGATGCCTACGAGCAGTACTTC,CAISDSRGDAYEQYF
.,TRBV10-3,TRBJ2-1,TRBD1,TGTGCCACAACAACGGACAGGGTCTACAATGAGCAGTTCTTC,CATTTDRVYNEQFF
.,TRBV18,TRBJ2-1,TRBD2,TGTGCCAGCTCACCACCTAGCGGGACGAATGAGCAGTTCTTC,CASSPPSGTNEQFF
.,TRBV5-6,TRBJ2-5,.,TGTGCCAGCACCCCGGGACCGAGGGAAGAGACCCAGTACTTC,CASTPGPREETQYF
.,TRBV12-5,TRBJ2-3,TRBD2,TGTGCTAGTGGTTTGGGGACTAGCGGGAGAGATACGCAGTATTTT,CASGLGTSGRDTQYF
.,TRBV7-2,TRBJ2-7,.,TGTGCCAGCAGCTTAGGAGGGAGATACGAGCAGTACTTC,CASSLGGRYEQYF
once,TRBV7-8,TRBJ1-5,.,TGTGCCAGCAGCGCAGGGGTCCGAGTGGGGGTTAGCAATCAGCCCCAGCATTTT,CASSAGVRVGVSNQPQHF
.,TRBV5-1,TRBJ2-2,TRBD2,TGCGCCAGCAGCCTGGGACTAGCGGGCCCCGGGGAGCTGTTTTTT,CASSLGLAGPGELFF
.,TRBV9,TRBJ2-1,.,TGTGCCAGCAGCGGCGGGCCAGCCGCCTCCTACAATGAGCAGTTCTTC,CASSGGPAASYNEQFF
once,TRBV7-6,TRBJ1-5,.,TGTGCCAGCAGCCCCGACTGGGGGATCGGGCCCCAGCATTTT,CASSPDWGIGPQHF
.,TRBV5-1,TRBJ2-7,TRBD2,TGCGCCAGCAGCTTATTACCTAGCGGAACCTACGAGCAGTACTTC,CASSLLPSGTYEQYF
.,TRBV19,TRBJ2-7,TRBD2,TGTGCCAGTAGTATCTCCGGGACTAGCGGCTCCTACGAGCAGTACTTC,CASSISGTSGSYEQYF
.,TRBV5-1,TRBJ2-3,TRBD2,TGCGCCAGCAGCGGGGGGACTAGCGAACGCACAGATACGCAGTATTTT,CASSGGTSERTDTQYF
.,TRBV5-1,TRBJ2-7,TRBD2,TGCGCCAGCAGCTCGGGACTAGCGGGAGGGTGGGAGCAGTACTTC,CASSSGLAGGWEQYF
.,TRBV4-3,TRBJ1-4,.,TGCGCCAGCAGCCAAGGACCCCCTAGGACTAATGAAAAACTGTTTTTT,CASSQGPPRTNEKLFF
.,TRBV10-1,TRBJ2-3,.,TGCGCCACCGGGACAACTAGCACAGATACGCAGTATTTT,CATGTTSTDTQYF
.,TRBV27,TRBJ2-3,.,TGTGCCAGCAGTTCCCCTGGTGGCGGCACAGATACGCAGTATTTT,CASSSPGGGTDTQYF
.,TRBV4-2,TRBJ1-2,.,TGTGCCAGCAGCCAAGATCTTTCCCCGTTCGGGACTAACTATGGCTACACCTTC,CASSQDLSPFGTNYGYTF
.,TRBV29-1,TRBJ1-1,.,TGCAGCGCGGGACACAGGAACACTGAAGCTTTCTTT,CSAGHRNTEAFF